This TCR beta chain stems from a study of control samples from healthy donors and cancer patients. From germline, CDR1 is WSHSY and CDR2 SAAADI. Deletions cut 7 bases from V and 5 bases from J, with 20 bases between. The CDR3 runs to 15 residues. Only in-frame clones appear in the TCRdb table, and some are missing; sequencing was by immunoSEQ multiplex PCR. The sample includes roughly 180,000 clones, about 91% of them seen just once. The TCR was taken from a woman aged 40 to 49 in good health. This sequence joins TRBV10-2 and TRBJ1-2; tentatively, D is TRBD1 (5 bases). The specimen sequenced was blood. The DNA of the CDR3 is TGCGCCAGCACCTCCCCGGGGGTCCGTAGGTATGGCTACACCTTC. Translating gives CASTSPGVRRYGYTF.